The next 28 T cell receptor beta chains were all read from a single sample in a study of T cell changes during pregnancy in multiple sclerosis. Repertoires were generated with immunoSEQ multiplex PCR, while TCRdb's copy carries only in-frame clones and drops some. The sample lists over 20,000 clones, more than 75% occurring once. Sequenced material: CD8+ T cells from peripheral blood mononuclear cells, taken after pregnancy. The receptors here all came from a female donor with multiple sclerosis, enrolled in a pregnancy study.

V gene TRBV19 combines with J gene TRBJ2-7; 7 nucleotides line up with TRBD1. The V segment lost 5 bases and the J segment 2 bases; nucleotides outside the gene matches: 3. The germline gives CDR1 LNHDA, CDR2 SQIVND (reference sequence). The CDR3 extends over 13 amino acids. DNA of the CDR3: TGTGCCAGTAGTCCGGGACAGACCTACGAGCAGTACTTC. Protein sequence: CASSPGQTYEQYF.

This clone appeared a single time. The chain has TRBV4-1 and TRBJ2-7; 8 bases map to TRBD2. Germline lookup yields CDR1 MGHRA and CDR2 YSYEKL. The CDR3 length is 15 residues. V shed 4 bases, J shed 3 bases, and the junction held 8 bases outside the gene matches. CDR3 nucleotides: TGCGCCAGCAGCCCTGCGGCTAGCGGGTACTACGAGCAGTACTTC. Translating gives CASSPAASGYYEQYF.

V and J are TRBV27 and TRBJ2-7; possible D gene TRBD2, 6 bases. CDR3 size: 14 residues. Deletions cut 4 bases from V and 0 bases from J, with 10 bases between. The germline V gene encodes CDR1 MNHEY and CDR2 SMNVEV (reference sequence). The CDR3: CASSWDGSSYEQYF. The CDR3 DNA follows: TGTGCCAGCAGTTGGGACGGGAGCTCCTACGAGCAGTACTTC.

This clone has only a few counts. The chain uses TRBV19 and TRBJ1-1; TRBD1 agrees at 8 bases. The V gene's germline CDR1 is LNHDA and CDR2 SQIVND (reference sequence). V shed 7 bases, J shed 3 bases, and the junction held 13 bases outside the gene matches. The CDR3 extends over 16 amino acids. The DNA for the CDR3 is TGTGCCAGTATGGGAATCCAGGGGGCCTATGACACTGAAGCTTTCTTT. Translating gives CASMGIQGAYDTEAFF.

The chain employs TRBV6-4 and TRBJ2-2, with TRBD2 identical over 9 bases. The germline V gene encodes CDR1 MRHNA and CDR2 SNTAGT. Losses at the gene ends were 9 bases for V and 5 bases for J; bases not matched to a gene: 4. The CDR3 length is 13 residues. The CDR3 DNA reads TGTGCCAGTAGCGGGAGTGAAACCGGGGAGCTGTTTTTT. Its translation is CASSGSETGELFF.

The chain uses TRBV6-8 and TRBJ2-7, with D perhaps TRBD2 (6 bases). V was pared by 2 bases and J by 0 bases, with 20 bases between. The V gene's germline CDR1 is MNHGY and CDR2 SAAAGT. The CDR3 is 18 amino acids. This CDR3 reads CASSYVLSASASSYEQYF. CDR3 nucleotide sequence: TGTGCCAGCAGTTACGTCCTCTCTGCTAGCGCGAGCTCCTACGAGCAGTACTTC.

The chain links TRBV7-2 to TRBJ2-5; D is uncertain. Trimming cost V 5 bases and J 5 bases, with 15 bases left between them. Germline V CDR1 and CDR2: SGHTA, FQGNSA. The CDR3 is 14 amino acids. CDR3 protein: CASSTRPFEETQYF. Written as DNA, the CDR3 is TGTGCCAGCAGCACCAGGCCATTCGAGGAGACCCAGTACTTC.

This chain joins TRBV10-1 and TRBJ1-1, with TRBD1 as a possible D gene (5 bases). CDR3 length equals 14 residues. V lost 6 bases, J lost 1 base, and 12 bases lay in between. Germline CDR1 and CDR2: WNHNN and SYGVQD (reference sequence). This chain's CDR3 is CASRRTPQNTEAFF. The CDR3, as DNA: TGCGCCAGCAGAAGGACACCACAGAACACTGAAGCTTTCTTT.

The chain employs TRBV28 and TRBJ2-1; TRBD2 might be the D (6 bases). The V end lost 5 bases, the J end lost 6 bases, and 14 bases lay between the germline ends. The CDR3 extends over 14 amino acids. Per germline, CDR1 MDHEN and CDR2 SYDVKM. The CDR3 spells CASSQTRGANEQFF. CDR3 sequence (DNA): TGTGCCAGCAGTCAGACTAGGGGAGCCAATGAGCAGTTCTTC. The entire variable domain, with the rest obtained from reference TRBV28 and TRBJ2-1, is as follows: DVKVTQSSRYLVKRTGEKVFLECVQDMDHENMFWYRQDPGLGLRLIYFSYDVKMKEKGDIPEGYSVSREKKERFSLILESASTNQTSMYLCASSQTRGANEQFFGPGTRLTVL.

A single count supports this clone. The genes are TRBV11-3 and TRBJ2-1, with 11 bases aligning to TRBD1. Germline trimming cut 5 bases from V and 5 bases from J; bases unmatched to any gene: 5. The germline V gene has CDR1 SGHNT and CDR2 YENEEA. The CDR3 consists of 15 residues. The CDR3 sequence: CASSPGQGANNEQFF. As DNA, the CDR3 is TGTGCCAGCAGCCCCGGACAGGGGGCTAACAATGAGCAGTTCTTC.

The V call is TRBV7-9, the J call TRBJ2-1; 9 bases line up with TRBD2. V shed 1 base, J shed 7 bases, and the junction held 8 bases outside the gene matches. Germline loops: CDR1 SEHNR, CDR2 FQNEAQ (reference sequence). The CDR3 contains 16 residues. In nucleotides, the CDR3 is TGTGCCAGCAGCTTAGTTAGCGGGAGAAACTTGAATGAGCAGTTCTTC. It specifies CASSLVSGRNLNEQFF.

This chain uses TRBV5-5 with TRBJ1-2, with D maybe TRBD1 (6 bases). The CDR3 totals 13 residues. Per germline, CDR1 SGHKS and CDR2 YYEKEE (reference sequence). V lost 5 bases and J 8 bases, leaving 16 bases between the germline ends. DNA of the CDR3: TGTGCCAGCAGAGGCGAGGGGGTGGGAGGCTACACCTTC. It encodes CASRGEGVGGYTF.

The chain uses TRBV18 and TRBJ2-5, with D perhaps matching TRBD2 (7 bases). With 3 bases removed from V and 2 bases from J, the gap between germline ends came to 19 bases. Germline CDR1 and CDR2: KGHSH and LQKENI. This CDR3 has 17 amino acids. The CDR3 DNA sequence: TGTGCCAGCTCACCCTGGGGGCTGGCGGGAGCACAAGAGACCCAGTACTTC. Its translation is CASSPWGLAGAQETQYF.

The gene calls are TRBV28 and TRBJ2-1; 7 bases are shared with TRBD2. The germline V gene has CDR1 MDHEN and CDR2 SYDVKM. CDR3 length: 14 residues. V lost 8 bases and J lost 0; bases outside the gene matches: 4. The CDR3 region has the DNA TGTGCCAGCTTCGAGCGGGACTCCTACAATGAGCAGTTCTTC. It codes for CASFERDSYNEQFF.

This clone was seen only once. V is TRBV6-5 and J is TRBJ2-7, with D unresolved. The CDR3 covers 15 residues. Trimming stripped 0 bases from V and 0 bases from J, with 9 bases between. Germline CDR1 reads MNHEY; CDR2 reads SVGAGI. CDR3 protein: CASSYSAPSSYEQYF. For the CDR3, the DNA is TGTGCCAGCAGTTACTCAGCGCCCAGCTCCTACGAGCAGTACTTC.

The chain joins TRBV27 to TRBJ2-7, with a possible D match to TRBD1 (6 bases). Deletions cut 2 bases from V and 3 bases from J, with 17 bases between. CDR3 length: 16 residues. Germline CDR1 MNHEY, CDR2 SMNVEV (reference sequence). This CDR3 reads CASSLTTGPSIYEQYF. The CDR3 DNA reads as TGTGCCAGCAGTTTAACTACAGGGCCCTCCATCTACGAGCAGTACTTC.

This sequence joins TRBV7-3 and TRBJ2-1, with 9 bases lining up with TRBD1. The V gene end was trimmed by 4 bases and the J gene end by 5 bases; junction bases not matched to a gene: 3. This CDR3 comprises 14 residues. Germline V gene sequence: CDR1 SGHTA, CDR2 FQGTGA. The CDR3 sequence is CASSSWTGDNEQFF. The CDR3 DNA reads TGTGCCAGCAGCTCGTGGACAGGGGACAATGAGCAGTTCTTC.

The chain links TRBV5-5 to TRBJ2-7; 8 bases agree with TRBD1. The CDR3 is 17 residues long. Germline assignment: CDR1 SGHKS and CDR2 YYEKEE (reference sequence). V shed 3 bases, J shed 0 bases, and the junction held 11 bases outside the gene matches. The CDR3 DNA reads as TGTGCCAGCAGCTCAGACCACAGACAGGGGCCCTCCTACGAGCAGTACTTC. Its translation is CASSSDHRQGPSYEQYF.

The chain carries TRBV10-2 and TRBJ2-4, with D possibly TRBD2 on 7 matching bases. The V end lost 7 bases, the J end lost 4 bases, and 23 bases lay between the germline ends. The length of the CDR3 is 17 residues. Germline CDR1 WSHSY, CDR2 SAAADI. CDR3 nucleotide sequence: TGCGCCAGCACCCAACCTTGGGGGCGGGAGTGGAAAAACATTCAGTACTTC. This encodes CASTQPWGREWKNIQYF.

This clone has just one count. The CDR3 sequence: CASSLGQGFRQPQHF. The CDR3 coding sequence is TGTGCCAGCAGTTTGGGACAGGGGTTCAGGCAGCCCCAGCATTTT. The genes are TRBV28 and TRBJ1-5; 10 bases are shared with TRBD1. J lost 7 bases, V lost 3 bases, and 6 bases had no gene match. CDR1 and CDR2 from the germline V gene are MDHEN and SYDVKM. The CDR3 is made up of 15 amino acids.

This clone was counted a single time. The chain uses TRBV7-9 and TRBJ2-7; a possible D gene is TRBD1 (5 bases). From germline, CDR1 is SEHNR and CDR2 FQNEAQ (reference sequence). V was clipped by 10 bases and J by 7 bases, with 17 bases between them. CDR3 length: 12 residues. The CDR3 sequence: CAIDQISGEQYF. Written as DNA, the CDR3 is TGTGCCATCGACCAAATTTCAGGGGAGCAGTACTTC.

The chain has TRBV7-9 and TRBJ2-3, with 7 nucleotides matching TRBD2. CDR1 is SEHNR, CDR2 FQNEAQ, per germline (reference sequence). The V and J ends lost 4 bases and 0 bases, in that order; junction bases with no gene match: 13. This CDR3 contains 18 residues. CDR3 in DNA: TGTGCCAGCAGCTCCCTATCCCGGGGGGAGGGGAGCACAGATACGCAGTATTTT. It translates to CASSSLSRGEGSTDTQYF.

The rearrangement joins TRBV28 to TRBJ2-3; tentatively, D is TRBD2 (6 bases). Per the germline V gene, CDR1 is MDHEN and CDR2 is SYDVKM. V gave up 8 bases and J gave up 2 bases, with 17 bases separating them. The CDR3 contains 15 residues. The CDR3 loop is CASSLGGMTTDTQYF. The CDR3 nucleotides are TGTGCCAGCTCCCTTGGGGGGATGACCACAGATACGCAGTATTTT.

The CDR3 protein is CASSSSLSSLYNEQFF. Here the CDR3 DNA reads TGTGCCAGCAGTTCCTCTCTATCATCCCTCTACAATGAGCAGTTCTTC. The genes are TRBV28 and TRBJ2-1; D ambiguous. This CDR3 contains 16 residues. The germline V gene encodes CDR1 MDHEN and CDR2 SYDVKM. With 4 bases removed from V and 3 bases from J, the gap between germline ends came to 16 bases.

V usage is TRBV29-1 and J usage is TRBJ2-6; 7 bases are a match to TRBD2. Germline values: CDR1 SQVTM, CDR2 ANQGSEA. CDR3 size: 14 residues. The ends lost 5 bases at V and 3 bases at J; junction bases unmatched: 4. The CDR3 loop reads CSVRGSGGANVLTF. The CDR3 DNA follows: TGCAGCGTTCGCGGGAGCGGTGGGGCCAACGTCCTGACTTTC.

CDR3 protein: CASSLAGIYEQYF. CDR3 nucleotides: TGCGCCAGCAGCTTGGCCGGTATCTACGAGCAGTACTTC. This chain joins TRBV5-1 and TRBJ2-7; no clear D gene. Trimming pared 0 bases from V and 3 bases from J, leaving 7 bases between. This CDR3 region has 13 residues. Germline V gene sequence: CDR1 SGHRS, CDR2 YFSETQ.

The gene calls are TRBV25-1 and TRBJ2-3, with TRBD2 matching 8 bases. Germline CDR1 and CDR2: MGHDK and SYGVNS. V lost 3 bases to trimming and J lost 0 bases; unmatched junction nucleotides: 5. This CDR3 spans 16 amino acids. The CDR3 bases are TGTGCCAGCAGTGACAGCCCTAGCGGGAGCACAGATACGCAGTATTTT. Protein sequence: CASSDSPSGSTDTQYF. The full variable domain, its missing parts supplied by reference TRBV25-1 and TRBJ2-3, is EADIYQTPRYLVIGTGKKITLECSQTMGHDKMYWYQQDPGMELHLIHYSYGVNSTEKGDLSSESTVSRIRTEHFPLTLESARPSHTSQYLCASSDSPSGSTDTQYFGPGTRLTVL.

The table lists this clone with a few counts. V is TRBV7-9 and J is TRBJ1-4, with D tentatively TRBD1 (6 bases). The V gene lost 2 bases and the J gene lost 6 bases, with 13 bases spanning the gap. Germline-derived CDR1 and CDR2 are SEHNR and FQNEAQ (reference sequence). This CDR3 is 15 amino acids long. CDR3 sequence: CASSLQWGLDEKLFF. The CDR3 DNA reads TGTGCCAGCAGCTTACAATGGGGGCTGGATGAAAAACTGTTTTTT. Together with reference TRBV7-9 and TRBJ1-4, the CDR3 gives the full variable domain: DTGVSQNPRHKITKRGQNVTFRCDPISEHNRLYWYRQTLGQGPEFLTYFQNEAQLEKSRLLSDRFSAERPKGSFSTLEIQRTEQGDSAMYLCASSLQWGLDEKLFFGSGTQLSVL.